This TCR beta chain derives from a study of blood T cell repertoires in COVID-19. Study-level information: Italy, Spain and the United States were the sources of the convalescent and acute COVID-19 samples. The analysed material was cDNA or gDNA that came from T cells, B-cell-depleted T cells, or PBMCs.

The V end lost 3 bases, the J end lost 1 base, and 6 bases lay between the germline ends. From germline, CDR1 is LNHDA and CDR2 SQIVND (reference sequence). The CDR3 is 13 residues long. In the original workflow: Using reference gene primer amplification, nucleated cell counts were estimated. Libraries were prepared by immunoSEQ multiplex PCR; TCRdb keeps only in-frame clonotypes and omits some of them. V and J calls and clone size come straight from that table; D and trimming were deduced from the DNA. The table shows about 330,000 clones, with over 75% occurring only once. In the case of this clone: Additional DNA sequences in this sample encode the identical CDR3.

This clonotype was obtained from a woman aged 45-65 years with active or convalescent COVID-19. The specimen was peripheral blood. This chain joins TRBV19 and TRBJ1-1; unclear D gene. The CDR3 nucleotides read TGTGCCAGTAGTATTGGAGAGAACACTGAAGCTTTCTTT. It codes for CASSIGENTEAFF.